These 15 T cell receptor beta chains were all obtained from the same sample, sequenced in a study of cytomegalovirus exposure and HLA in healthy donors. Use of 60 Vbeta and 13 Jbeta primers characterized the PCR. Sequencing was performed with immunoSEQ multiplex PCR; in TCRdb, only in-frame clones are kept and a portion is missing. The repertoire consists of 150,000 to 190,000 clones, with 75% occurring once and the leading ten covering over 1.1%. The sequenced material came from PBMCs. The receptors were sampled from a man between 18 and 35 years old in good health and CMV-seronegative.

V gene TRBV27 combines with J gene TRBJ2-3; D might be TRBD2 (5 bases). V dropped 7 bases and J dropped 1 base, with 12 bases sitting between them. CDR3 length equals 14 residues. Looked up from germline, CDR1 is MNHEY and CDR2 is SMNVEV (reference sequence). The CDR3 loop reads CASTTTGGTDTQYF. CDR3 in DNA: TGTGCCAGCACGACCACCGGGGGCACAGATACGCAGTATTTT.

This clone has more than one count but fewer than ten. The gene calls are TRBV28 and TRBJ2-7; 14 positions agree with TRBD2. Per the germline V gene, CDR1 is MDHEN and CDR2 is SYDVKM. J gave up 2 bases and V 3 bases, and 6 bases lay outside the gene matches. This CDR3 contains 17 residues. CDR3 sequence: CASSFGGGLAGAYEQYF. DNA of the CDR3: TGTGCCAGCAGTTTCGGGGGGGGACTAGCGGGAGCCTACGAGCAGTACTTC.

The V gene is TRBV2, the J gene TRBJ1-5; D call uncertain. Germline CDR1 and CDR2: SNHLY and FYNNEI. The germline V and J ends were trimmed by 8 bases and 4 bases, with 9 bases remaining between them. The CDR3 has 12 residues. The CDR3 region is CASRAPNQPQHF. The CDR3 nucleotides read TGTGCCAGCCGTGCCCCAAATCAGCCCCAGCATTTT.

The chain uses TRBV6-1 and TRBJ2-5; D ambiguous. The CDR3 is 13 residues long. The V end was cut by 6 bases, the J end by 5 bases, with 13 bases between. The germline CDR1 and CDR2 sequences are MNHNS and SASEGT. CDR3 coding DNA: TGTGCCAGCAGGTGGTCTCGGTTCGAGACCCAGTACTTC. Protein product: CASRWSRFETQYF.

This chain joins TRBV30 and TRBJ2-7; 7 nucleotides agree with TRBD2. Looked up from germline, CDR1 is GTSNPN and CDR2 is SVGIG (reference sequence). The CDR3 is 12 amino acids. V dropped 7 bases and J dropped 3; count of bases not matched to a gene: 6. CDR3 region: CAYGTTLYEQYF. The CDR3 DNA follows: TGTGCCTACGGGACTACCCTCTACGAGCAGTACTTC.

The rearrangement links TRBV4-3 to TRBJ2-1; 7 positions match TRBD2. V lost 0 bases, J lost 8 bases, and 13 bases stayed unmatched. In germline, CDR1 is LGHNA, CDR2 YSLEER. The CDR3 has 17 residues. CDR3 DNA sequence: TGCGCCAGCAGCCAAGATCCCAGCGGGACCTCCCAGGATGAGCAGTTCTTC. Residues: CASSQDPSGTSQDEQFF.

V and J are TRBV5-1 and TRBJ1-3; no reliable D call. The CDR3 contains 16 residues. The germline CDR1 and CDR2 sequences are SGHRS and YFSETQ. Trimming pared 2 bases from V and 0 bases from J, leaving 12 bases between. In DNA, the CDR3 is TGCGCCAGCAGCTTAAATCCGTCGGGCTCTGGAAACACCATATATTTT. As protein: CASSLNPSGSGNTIYF.

The CDR3 sequence: CASSFGQGGHNEKLFF. The CDR3 DNA sequence: TGTGCCAGCAGCTTCGGACAGGGGGGACATAATGAAAAACTGTTTTTT. V usage is TRBV7-9 and J usage is TRBJ1-4; TRBD1 aligns across 10 bases. The CDR3 is 16 amino acids. V was clipped by 3 bases and J by 4 bases; unmatched bases: 5. Germline V lookup: CDR1 SEHNR, CDR2 FQNEAQ (reference sequence).

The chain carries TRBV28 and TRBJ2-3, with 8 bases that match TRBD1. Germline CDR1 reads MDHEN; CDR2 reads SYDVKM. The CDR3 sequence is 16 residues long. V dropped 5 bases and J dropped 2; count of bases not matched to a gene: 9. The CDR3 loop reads CASSPPGQVNTDTQYF. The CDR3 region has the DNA TGTGCCAGCAGTCCACCGGGACAGGTGAACACAGATACGCAGTATTTT.

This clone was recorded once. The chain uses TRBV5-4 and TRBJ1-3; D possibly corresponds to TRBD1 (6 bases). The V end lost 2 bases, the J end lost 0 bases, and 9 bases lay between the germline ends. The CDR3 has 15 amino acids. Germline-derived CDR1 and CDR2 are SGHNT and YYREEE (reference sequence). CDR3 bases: TGTGCCAGCAGCTTCGACAGGTACTCTGGAAACACCATATATTTT. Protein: CASSFDRYSGNTIYF.

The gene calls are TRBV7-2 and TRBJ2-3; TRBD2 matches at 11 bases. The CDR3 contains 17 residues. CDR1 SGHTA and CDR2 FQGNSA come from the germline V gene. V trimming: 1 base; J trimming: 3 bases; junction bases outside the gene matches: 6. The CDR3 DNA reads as TGTGCCAGCAGCTTAGTACTAGCGGGAGACGGTACAGATACGCAGTATTTT. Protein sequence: CASSLVLAGDGTDTQYF.

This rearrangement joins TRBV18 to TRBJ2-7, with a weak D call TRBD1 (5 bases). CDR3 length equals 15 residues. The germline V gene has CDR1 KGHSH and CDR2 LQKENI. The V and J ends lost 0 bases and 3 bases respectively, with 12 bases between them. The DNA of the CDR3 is TGTGCCAGCTCACCACCCGTAGGGGCTCTCTACGAGCAGTACTTC. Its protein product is CASSPPVGALYEQYF. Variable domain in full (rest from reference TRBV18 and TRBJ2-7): NAGVMQNPRHLVRRRGQEARLRCSPMKGHSHVYWYRQLPEEGLKFMVYLQKENIIDESGMPKERFSAEFPKEGPSILRIQQVVRGDSAAYFCASSPPVGALYEQYFGPGTRLTVT.

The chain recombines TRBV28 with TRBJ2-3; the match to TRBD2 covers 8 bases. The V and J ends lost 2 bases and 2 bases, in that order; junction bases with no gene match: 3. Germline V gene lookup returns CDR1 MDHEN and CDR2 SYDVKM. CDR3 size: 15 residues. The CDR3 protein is CASSLLAGFTDTQYF. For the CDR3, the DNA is TGTGCCAGCAGTTTACTAGCGGGCTTCACAGATACGCAGTATTTT.

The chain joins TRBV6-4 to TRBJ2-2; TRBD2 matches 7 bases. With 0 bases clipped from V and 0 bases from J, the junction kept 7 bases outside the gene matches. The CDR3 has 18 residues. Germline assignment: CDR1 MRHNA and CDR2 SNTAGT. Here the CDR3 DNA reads TGTGCCAGCAGTGACTCGGAAGGGAGGGGCCCGAACACCGGGGAGCTGTTTTTT. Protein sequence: CASSDSEGRGPNTGELFF.

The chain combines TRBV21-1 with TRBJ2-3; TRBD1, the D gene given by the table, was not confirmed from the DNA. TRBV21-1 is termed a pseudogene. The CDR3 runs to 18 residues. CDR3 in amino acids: CASSTTPGQGVPEDTQYF. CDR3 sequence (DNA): TGTGCCAGCAGCACAACCCCTGGACAGGGGGTGCCCGAAGATACGCAGTATTTT.